Sequencing of this TCR beta chain was carried out in a study of T cell repertoires in cytomegalovirus infection. About the research overall: Alongside well-studied HLA-B-restricted CMV epitopes, recently identified HLA-C-restricted CMV epitopes were also used. Matching HLA type, along with CMV infection, was indicated by public TCR beta signatures. General study results and limits: Frequencies of public TCR beta families were cumulated, and this identified carriers of CMV plus the relevant HLA. It was HLA-C-restricted CMV-specific TCR beta clonotypes that dominated the response ex vivo.

This CDR3 contains 12 residues. The V end lost 5 bases, the J end lost 3 bases, and 2 bases lay between the germline ends. Germline lookup yields CDR1 SGHTA and CDR2 FQGNSA. On this clonotype itself: Its specificity is unknown.

TCRdb ran MiXCR on the reads and lists one entry per CDR3 protein. The table records around 99,000 distinct CDR3 sequences, about 30% of them present only once. The receptor was derived from a human donor in good health (CMV status not recorded). Some clones in this sample may be carry-over from other donors' samples. The chain has TRBV7-2 and TRBJ2-6; no definite D call. This specimen was CD8+ T cells from cultured PBMCs, taken from culture after CMV antigen stimulation. The CDR3 here is CASSLGANVLTF. CDR3 nucleotides: TGTGCCAGCAGCCTTGGGGCCAACGTCCTGACTTTC.